A single sample is the source of the 13 T cell receptor beta chains below, sequenced in a study of metastatic and nonmetastatic thyroid tumors. Thyroid surgery took place with no prior treatment in any patient. TCRdb redid the clone calls on the PCR reads using MiXCR. The profile shows around 20,000 clones, 15% to 17% of them singletons. Sequenced input: blood. These receptors originate from a female donor with papillary thyroid cancer or a benign thyroid nodule (not recorded which). Some clones in this sample may be carry-over from other donors' samples.

In nucleotides, the CDR3 is TGTGCCAGCAGCTTACAGGGACAGCGGACCTACGAGCAGTACTTC. This translates into CASSLQGQRTYEQYF. V and J are TRBV11-2 and TRBJ2-7; 7 positions agree with TRBD1. Germline V lookup: CDR1 SGHAT, CDR2 FQNNGV. V lost 2 bases, J lost 2 bases, and 6 bases stayed unmatched. The CDR3 is 15 amino acids.

This clone was found a few times. The chain uses TRBV20-1 and TRBJ2-1; 8 bases match TRBD2. The germline CDR1 and CDR2 sequences are DFQATT and SNEGSKA (reference sequence). The junction had 5 bases not matched to a gene; V was cut back by 6 bases and J by 4 bases. The CDR3 loop spans 13 amino acids. CDR3 in DNA: TGCAGTGCCCGGACTAGCTTATACAATGAGCAGTTCTTC. Translation gives CSARTSLYNEQFF.

This clone occurred many times. The chain recombines TRBV18 with TRBJ2-3; weak D call: TRBD1 (7 bases). V dropped 0 bases and J dropped 4 bases, with 14 bases sitting between them. Germline CDR1 KGHSH, CDR2 LQKENI. The CDR3 is made up of 16 amino acids. The CDR3 spells CASSPPRGEGPDTQYF. In DNA, the CDR3 is TGTGCCAGCTCACCACCCAGGGGGGAAGGCCCAGATACGCAGTATTTT.

There are many counts of this clone. The chain is built from TRBV7-8 and TRBJ2-7; D is possibly TRBD2 (5 bases). Germline V lookup: CDR1 SGHVS, CDR2 FQNEAQ. V was shortened by 1 base and J by 5 bases, with 12 bases between the two germline ends. The CDR3 is 14 amino acids. The CDR3 protein is CASSLGTGIDEQYF. In DNA form, the CDR3 reads TGTGCCAGCAGCTTAGGTACGGGGATCGACGAGCAGTACTTC. The full variable domain, rest sourced from reference TRBV7-8 and TRBJ2-7, is GAGVSQSPRYKVAKRGQDVALRCDPISGHVSLFWYQQALGQGPEFLTYFQNEAQLDKSGLPSDRFFAERPEGSVSTLKIQRTQQEDSAVYLCASSLGTGIDEQYFGPGTRLTVT.

This clone was picked up many times. This may be a read error, as it is one base from a much larger clone. The J gene is TRBJ2-7, the V gene TRBV4-1; TRBD1 might be the D (5 bases). Trimming removed 0 bases from V and 6 bases from J, with 15 bases in between. The germline gives CDR1 MGHRA, CDR2 YSYEKL. The CDR3 runs 15 residues. The CDR3 region has the DNA TGCGCCAGCAGCCAAGATCTATATGGGGCTAGCGAGCAGTACTTC. It codes for CASSQDLYGASEQYF.

This clone showed up many times. This rearrangement joins TRBV5-1 to TRBJ2-3, with 7 bases lining up with TRBD2. V gave up 4 bases and J gave up 8 bases; unmatched junction bases: 1. Germline CDR1 reads SGHRS; CDR2 reads YFSETQ. The CDR3 length is 11 residues. The CDR3 DNA reads TGCGCCAGCAGCCCGGGGGGTACGCAGTATTTT. This codes for CASSPGGTQYF.

This clone came up many times. The chain recombines TRBV7-2 with TRBJ2-3, with D uncertain. Germline assignment: CDR1 SGHTA and CDR2 FQGNSA. Trimming removed 1 base from V and 6 bases from J, with 8 bases in between. CDR3 length equals 13 residues. CDR3 nucleotide sequence: TGTGCCAGCAGCTTAGGAGACGGGGATACGCAGTATTTT. Translating gives CASSLGDGDTQYF.

The V gene is TRBV28, the J gene TRBJ2-7, with 10 bases lining up with TRBD1. The V gene end was trimmed by 4 bases and the J gene end by 6 bases; junction bases not matched to a gene: 6. Germline V gene sequence: CDR1 MDHEN, CDR2 SYDVKM. CDR3 length equals 14 residues. The CDR3 region has the DNA TGTGCCAGCAGTTCCTACCGGACAGGGGGCGAGCAGTACTTC. It is translated as CASSSYRTGGEQYF.

To note about this clone: One end of the junction does not line up with germline, which may come from a read error. J is TRBJ1-1 and V is TRBV28; weak D call: TRBD1 (5 bases). The CDR3 contains 14 residues. CDR1 is MDHEN and CDR2 is SYDVKM in the germline V gene. CDR3 sequence (DNA): TGTGCCAGCAGTTTATGGGGGGGGAGCACTGGAGCTCTCTTT. As protein: CASSLWGGSTGALF.

This clone was seen ten or more times. V usage is TRBV4-3 and J usage is TRBJ2-5; 8 positions match TRBD1. J was trimmed by 0 bases and V by 5 bases; bases with no gene match: 5. Per germline, CDR1 LGHNA and CDR2 YSLEER. The CDR3 runs to 15 residues. The CDR3 protein is CASSAWTGNQETQYF. The CDR3 region has the DNA TGCGCCAGCAGCGCCTGGACAGGGAACCAAGAGACCCAGTACTTC.

This clone was observed at least ten times. This chain links TRBV4-3 with TRBJ2-7; the match to TRBD2 covers 13 bases. The length of the CDR3 is 17 residues. Germline CDR1 is LGHNA and CDR2 is YSLEER. The trim removed 0 bases at V and 6 bases at J, leaving 8 bases unmatched. In DNA, the CDR3 is TGCGCCAGCAGCCAAGATTGGACTAGCGGGAGAATAAGCGAGCAGTACTTC. It is translated as CASSQDWTSGRISEQYF.

This clone was recorded a few times. Sequence at one end of the junction differs from germline and may be a read error. The chain carries TRBV12-3 or TRBV12-4 and TRBJ1-5; tentatively, D is TRBD1 (6 bases). The CDR3 has 15 amino acids. This CDR3 reads CASSRTARGDQPQRF. The CDR3 DNA reads as TGTGCCAGCAGCAGGACAGCTCGGGGGGATCAGCCCCAGCGTTTC.

This clone was detected ten times or more. This chain links TRBV6-1 with TRBJ2-3; 13 nucleotides match TRBD2. V lost 6 bases to trimming and J lost 8 bases; unmatched junction nucleotides: 8. This CDR3 is 15 amino acids long. The germline V gene encodes CDR1 MNHNS and CDR2 SASEGT. CDR3 nucleotide sequence: TGTGCCAGCAGAAGGACTAGCGGGAGAGAGGGTACGCAGTATTTT. Protein: CASRRTSGREGTQYF.